The 19 T cell receptor beta chains below were found in one sample sequenced in a study of cytomegalovirus exposure and HLA in healthy donors. Using immunoSEQ multiplex PCR, the repertoire was profiled, and TCRdb retains in-frame clones only, with some absent. The sample holds 150,000 to 200,000 clones, roughly three quarters seen once. Sequenced input: PBMCs. Every receptor here comes from a woman aged 30 to 39 in good health and CMV-seronegative.

This chain joins TRBV19 and TRBJ2-7; a weak D match, TRBD2 (5 bases). The germline V gene encodes CDR1 LNHDA and CDR2 SQIVND (reference sequence). The CDR3 has 15 residues. V lost 0 bases and J lost 5, with 14 bases in between. For the CDR3, the DNA is TGTGCCAGTAGTATAGAAAACAACCCGGGGAACGAGCAGTACTTC. Its translation is CASSIENNPGNEQYF.

The V call is TRBV27, the J call TRBJ1-2; 10 nucleotides match TRBD1. This CDR3 has 16 amino acids. Germline lookup yields CDR1 MNHEY and CDR2 SMNVEV (reference sequence). With V trimmed by 5 bases and J by 2 bases, 8 bases remained unmatched. CDR3 amino acids: CASSLRTGGVNYGYTF. Written as DNA, the CDR3 is TGTGCCAGCAGTCTCCGGACAGGGGGTGTAAACTATGGCTACACCTTC.

The V call is TRBV14, the J call TRBJ2-1, with 14 bases fitting TRBD2. Per germline, CDR1 SGHDN and CDR2 FVKESK. The CDR3 consists of 15 residues. Trimming removed 8 bases from V and 1 base from J; junction bases left unmatched: 1. CDR3 nucleotides: TGTGCCAGCCGGACTAGCGGGGGGTCCTACAATGAGCAGTTCTTC. Translated, it gives CASRTSGGSYNEQFF.

The chain employs TRBV6-5 and TRBJ1-1, with TRBD1 as a possible D gene (6 bases). The CDR3 totals 15 residues. V dropped 10 bases and J dropped 4 bases, with 22 bases sitting between them. Germline V lookup: CDR1 MNHEY, CDR2 SVGAGI. This chain's CDR3 is CATSPGWARGTEAFF. The CDR3 nucleotides read TGTGCCACCTCCCCCGGATGGGCCAGGGGCACTGAAGCTTTCTTT.

This chain links TRBV18 with TRBJ2-1; a weak D match, TRBD2 (5 bases). CDR3 length: 14 amino acids. V dropped 2 bases and J dropped 5 bases, with 10 bases sitting between them. Germline CDR1 and CDR2: KGHSH and LQKENI. The CDR3 DNA sequence: TGTGCCAGCTCACCAACCGGGATTGACAATGAGCAGTTCTTC. Its translation: CASSPTGIDNEQFF.

The V call is TRBV7-3, the J call TRBJ2-1, with TRBD2 matching 12 bases. The J segment lost 4 bases and the V segment lost 4 bases, leaving 11 bases of the junction unmatched. CDR1 is SGHTA, CDR2 FQGTGA, per germline. CDR3 length: 18 amino acids. CDR3 in amino acids: CASSSKRTSGETYNEQFF. In nucleotides, the CDR3 is TGTGCCAGCAGCTCCAAAAGGACTAGCGGGGAAACTTACAATGAGCAGTTCTTC.

The chain recombines TRBV18 with TRBJ2-6; D may be TRBD1 (6 bases). The germline CDR1 and CDR2 sequences are KGHSH and LQKENI. The CDR3 has 18 residues. Trimming removed 3 bases from V and 0 bases from J, with 15 bases in between. The DNA of the CDR3 is TGTGCCAGCTCACCTGCAGGGGTCGGTCTCTCTGGGGCCAACGTCCTGACTTTC. Translation: CASSPAGVGLSGANVLTF.

This clone was recorded a few times. The CDR3 spells CASSLTQSPYNEQFF. The CDR3 nucleotides read TGCGCCAGCAGCTTGACCCAAAGCCCCTACAATGAGCAGTTCTTC. V gene TRBV5-1 combines with J gene TRBJ2-1; D call uncertain. CDR3 length: 15 residues. Germline-derived CDR1 and CDR2 are SGHRS and YFSETQ. The V end lost 1 base, the J end lost 2 bases, and 10 bases lay between the germline ends.

The V call is TRBV30, the J call TRBJ2-1, with 11 nucleotides matching TRBD1. V lost 2 bases, J lost 7 bases, and 7 bases stayed unmatched. The length of the CDR3 is 15 residues. Germline CDR1 reads GTSNPN; CDR2 reads SVGIG (reference sequence). The CDR3 sequence: CAWSSGTGGKNEQFF. CDR3 nucleotides: TGTGCCTGGAGTTCCGGGACAGGGGGTAAAAATGAGCAGTTCTTC. Full variable domain (remainder filled in from reference TRBV30 and TRBJ2-1): SQTIHQWPATLVQPVGSPLSLECTVEGTSNPNLYWYRQAAGRGLQLLFYSVGIGQISSEVPQNLSASRPQDRQFILSSKKLLLSDSGFYLCAWSSGTGGKNEQFFGPGTRLTVL.

The chain couples TRBV2 to TRBJ2-3; 10 nucleotides agree with TRBD1. Germline assignment: CDR1 SNHLY and CDR2 FYNNEI. With V trimmed by 6 bases and J by 3 bases, 0 bases remained unmatched. The CDR3 is 13 amino acids. As DNA, the CDR3 is TGTGCCAGCAGGGGACAGGGGACAGATACGCAGTATTTT. It is translated as CASRGQGTDTQYF.

This chain joins TRBV6-1 and TRBJ2-1; perhaps TRBD2 as D (5 bases). V gave up 6 bases and J gave up 7 bases, with 16 bases separating them. The CDR3 covers 14 residues. Germline loops: CDR1 MNHNS, CDR2 SASEGT. The CDR3 loop reads CASRALFRGNEQFF. The CDR3, as DNA: TGTGCCAGCAGAGCCCTTTTTAGAGGGAATGAGCAGTTCTTC.

The rearrangement uses TRBV7-9 and TRBJ2-5; 10 nucleotides agree with TRBD2. This CDR3 region has 14 residues. The trim removed 7 bases at V and 4 bases at J, leaving 6 bases unmatched. Germline CDR1 is SEHNR and CDR2 is FQNEAQ (reference sequence). CDR3 loop: CASISGGALETQYF. In nucleotides, the CDR3 is TGTGCCAGCATCAGCGGGGGGGCATTAGAGACCCAGTACTTC. Complete variable domain (other parts from reference TRBV7-9 and TRBJ2-5): DTGVSQNPRHKITKRGQNVTFRCDPISEHNRLYWYRQTLGQGPEFLTYFQNEAQLEKSRLLSDRFSAERPKGSFSTLEIQRTEQGDSAMYLCASISGGALETQYFGPGTRLLVL.

The rearrangement joins TRBV25-1 to TRBJ2-1; 8 nucleotides line up with TRBD1. This CDR3 has 16 residues. From germline, CDR1 is MGHDK and CDR2 SYGVNS. Unmatched junction bases numbered 11, after V lost 4 bases and J lost 6 bases. The DNA of the CDR3 is TGTGCCAGCAGTGTCCAGGGGGCTCACTCGGGCAATGAGCAGTTCTTC. Residues: CASSVQGAHSGNEQFF.

The chain has TRBV6-5 and TRBJ2-7; D is undetermined. Trimming shortened V by 0 bases and J by 4 bases, and 10 bases separated the two germline ends. The length of the CDR3 is 14 residues. Germline V gene data show CDR1 as MNHEY and CDR2 as SVGAGI. This CDR3 is CASSYSPWSYEQYF. CDR3 in DNA: TGTGCCAGCAGTTACTCCCCTTGGAGTTACGAGCAGTACTTC.

The V call is TRBV2, the J call TRBJ2-6, with 7 bases fitting TRBD1. V shed 6 bases and J 1 base; nucleotides not matched to a gene: 3. The CDR3 spans 15 residues. In germline, CDR1 is SNHLY, CDR2 FYNNEI. CDR3 sequence reads: CASRKGASGANVLTF. DNA of the CDR3: TGTGCCAGCAGAAAGGGGGCGTCTGGGGCCAACGTCCTGACTTTC.

In its sample, this clone was seen once. This sequence joins TRBV11-2 and TRBJ2-7; D unclear. The CDR3 runs to 12 residues. Germline-derived CDR1 and CDR2 are SGHAT and FQNNGV. Trimming left V 5 bases short and J 6 bases short, with 11 bases between. The CDR3 here is CASSLEPIEQYF. CDR3 nucleotide sequence: TGTGCCAGCAGCCTGGAGCCCATCGAGCAGTACTTC.

The chain recombines TRBV5-6 with TRBJ1-5, with D perhaps TRBD1 (6 bases). Trimming took off 0 bases at V and 6 bases at J, with 7 bases between the two ends. CDR1 is SGHDT and CDR2 is YYEEEE in the germline V gene. This CDR3 region has 13 residues. The CDR3 nucleotides read TGTGCCAGCAGCTTGGAAGGGGGTCAGCCCCAGCATTTT. Its protein product is CASSLEGGQPQHF.

The chain uses TRBV7-2 and TRBJ2-3; unclear D gene. V was clipped by 4 bases and J by 0 bases, with 5 bases between them. CDR1 SGHTA and CDR2 FQGNSA come from the germline V gene. The CDR3 covers 13 residues. The CDR3 sequence: CASSSGSTDTQYF. The DNA of the CDR3 is TGTGCCAGCAGCTCCGGGAGCACAGATACGCAGTATTTT.

The chain has TRBV6-5 and TRBJ2-1; TRBD2 is a possible D gene (7 bases). This CDR3 comprises 16 residues. The V end lost 0 bases, the J end lost 7 bases, and 16 bases lay between the germline ends. Germline V lookup: CDR1 MNHEY, CDR2 SVGAGI. The CDR3 sequence: CASSYSYGRRGNEQFF. DNA of the CDR3: TGTGCCAGCAGTTACTCGTACGGGAGGAGGGGGAATGAGCAGTTCTTC.